These T cell receptor beta chains were read from a single sample in a study of T cell responses to AZD1222 COVID-19 vaccine. The table came from immunoSEQ multiplex PCR; TCRdb's copy has only in-frame clones and leaves some out. The table has fewer than 120,000 clones, 70% to 90% seen once. The sequencing used peripheral blood, collected on day 0 of AZD1222 vaccination. The receptors here all came from an adult in good health. Each CDR3 is given with its conserved first and last residue. D genes are given only for firm matches. The size field is filled for only some rows; it gives once, few, many or a size class.

d_call: .; clone_size: few; v_call: TRBV2; j_call: TRBJ2-6; cdr3_aa: CASSSRLSGANVLTF; cdr3_nt: TGTGCCAGCAGTAGTAGGCTCTCTGGGGCCAACGTCCTGACTTTC
d_call: .; clone_size: .; v_call: TRBV4-1; j_call: TRBJ2-7; cdr3_aa: CASSLTRDLVYEQYF; cdr3_nt: TGCGCCAGCAGCCTAACCCGGGACCTCGTCTACGAGCAGTACTTC
d_call: TRBD2; clone_size: .; v_call: TRBV28; j_call: TRBJ2-1; cdr3_aa: CASRISGSRNEQFF; cdr3_nt: TGTGCCAGCAGGATAAGCGGGAGTCGGAATGAGCAGTTCTTC
d_call: .; clone_size: once; v_call: TRBV5-1; j_call: TRBJ1-5; cdr3_aa: CASSRGLGNQPQHF; cdr3_nt: TGCGCCAGCAGTCGAGGTTTGGGTAATCAGCCCCAGCATTTT
d_call: .; clone_size: .; v_call: TRBV5-1; j_call: TRBJ1-4; cdr3_aa: CASSFGRTNEKLFF; cdr3_nt: TGCGCCAGCAGCTTCGGGAGAACTAATGAAAAACTGTTTTTT
d_call: .; clone_size: .; v_call: TRBV5-8; j_call: TRBJ2-3; cdr3_aa: CASSSGTSSTDTQYF; cdr3_nt: TGTGCCAGCAGCTCCGGGACGTCCAGCACAGATACGCAGTATTTT
d_call: TRBD1; clone_size: .; v_call: TRBV5-6; j_call: TRBJ2-2; cdr3_aa: CASSSGTGETGELFF; cdr3_nt: TGTGCCAGCAGCTCCGGGACAGGGGAGACCGGGGAGCTGTTTTTT
d_call: .; clone_size: .; v_call: TRBV7-2; j_call: TRBJ2-3; cdr3_aa: CASSPGGARVDTQYF; cdr3_nt: TGTGCCAGCAGCCCTGGAGGGGCCCGGGTAGATACGCAGTATTTT
d_call: TRBD1; clone_size: .; v_call: TRBV28; j_call: TRBJ1-2; cdr3_aa: CASTYPGGRQVSGYTF; cdr3_nt: TGTGCCAGCACCTACCCAGGGGGGCGCCAGGTCTCGGGCTACACCTTC
d_call: TRBD2; clone_size: few; v_call: TRBV7-2; j_call: TRBJ2-1; cdr3_aa: CASSGGTSGGRGQFF; cdr3_nt: TGTGCCAGCAGCGGAGGGACTAGCGGGGGGCGAGGGCAGTTCTTC
d_call: TRBD1; clone_size: .; v_call: TRBV10-3; j_call: TRBJ2-7; cdr3_aa: CAISGTGTGHFYEQYF; cdr3_nt: TGTGCCATCAGTGGCACCGGGACAGGGCACTTCTACGAGCAGTACTTC
d_call: .; clone_size: .; v_call: TRBV28; j_call: TRBJ1-2; cdr3_aa: CASSLWGNRAGNYGYTF; cdr3_nt: TGTGCCAGCAGTTTATGGGGGAACAGGGCGGGTAACTATGGCTACACCTTC
d_call: .; clone_size: .; v_call: TRBV27; j_call: TRBJ2-1; cdr3_aa: CASSPERVSSYNEQFF; cdr3_nt: TGTGCCAGCAGTCCTGAGAGGGTTAGCTCCTACAATGAGCAGTTCTTC
d_call: TRBD1; clone_size: .; v_call: TRBV28; j_call: TRBJ1-2; cdr3_aa: CATRRGGQGDGYTF; cdr3_nt: TGTGCCACCCGGAGGGGGGGACAGGGGGATGGCTACACCTTC
d_call: .; clone_size: .; v_call: TRBV11-2; j_call: TRBJ2-5; cdr3_aa: CASSLARLQETQYF; cdr3_nt: TGTGCCAGCAGCTTGGCGAGACTCCAAGAGACCCAGTACTTC
d_call: .; clone_size: .; v_call: TRBV28; j_call: TRBJ2-2; cdr3_aa: CASSLRATGELFF; cdr3_nt: TGTGCCAGCAGTTTAAGGGCCACCGGGGAGCTGTTTTTT
d_call: .; clone_size: .; v_call: TRBV9; j_call: TRBJ2-7; cdr3_aa: CASSPTGTPGDEQYF; cdr3_nt: TGTGCCAGCAGCCCCACCGGGACCCCGGGCGACGAGCAGTACTTC
d_call: .; clone_size: .; v_call: TRBV30; j_call: TRBJ1-4; cdr3_aa: CAWSVGDEKLFF; cdr3_nt: TGTGCCTGGAGTGTGGGCGATGAAAAACTGTTTTTT
d_call: .; clone_size: .; v_call: TRBV28; j_call: TRBJ2-1; cdr3_aa: CASSGEGGEEINEQFF; cdr3_nt: TGTGCCAGCAGTGGAGAAGGCGGTGAAGAGATCAATGAGCAGTTCTTC
d_call: .; clone_size: .; v_call: TRBV19; j_call: TRBJ1-1; cdr3_aa: CASSAPGREAFF; cdr3_nt: TGTGCCAGTAGTGCGCCAGGGCGGGAAGCTTTCTTT
d_call: TRBD1; clone_size: .; v_call: TRBV12-3/TRBV12-4; j_call: TRBJ1-1; cdr3_aa: CASSLRQGAFF; cdr3_nt: TGTGCCAGCAGTTTAAGACAGGGGGCTTTCTTT
d_call: .; clone_size: .; v_call: TRBV30; j_call: TRBJ1-1; cdr3_aa: CAWKEEGDLAFF; cdr3_nt: TGTGCCTGGAAGGAAGAGGGAGATCTGGCTTTCTTT